This TCR beta chain derives from a study of technical replicates of blood from several donors. This CDR3 spans 15 amino acids. V was trimmed by 4 bases and J by 7 bases, leaving 16 bases between them. Germline CDR1 and CDR2: MDHEN and SYDVKM. Data came from immunoSEQ multiplex PCR; TCRdb stores just in-frame clones and leaves some out. The sample consists of around 100,000 clones, approximately 95% of them appearing once. Sequencing used T cells isolated from PBMCs. The receptor was isolated from a human donor in good health. The genes are TRBV28 and TRBJ1-4; D gene unclear. The CDR3 DNA follows: TGTGCCAGCAGTTGGGAATGGAGGGAAGGTGAAAAACTGTTTTTT. Its protein is CASSWEWREGEKLFF.